Listed below are T cell receptor beta chains from one sample, sequenced in a study of blood T cell repertoires in COVID-19. Here immunoSEQ multiplex PCR was the method, and the copy in TCRdb shows in-frame clones only, minus some. The sample gives about 160,000 clones, around 87% of which show up once; about an eighth is in the top ten. Sequenced material: peripheral blood. Receptors originate from a man aged 18 to 35 with COVID-19, enrolled during active disease. Each CDR3 is given with its conserved first and last residue. A D gene is named only where the DNA matches it firmly. The listing skips clone size in some rows; elsewhere it reads once, few, many or a size class.

V gene: TRBV7-2
J gene: TRBJ1-5
D gene: TRBD1
clone size: once
CDR3 protein: CASSPQGGWGWQPQHF
CDR3 DNA: TGTGCCAGCAGCCCCCAGGGGGGTTGGGGTTGGCAGCCCCAGCATTTT

V gene: TRBV6-2/TRBV6-3
J gene: TRBJ2-7
D gene: TRBD1
clone size: -
CDR3 protein: CASSTRTGTSYEQYF
CDR3 DNA: TGTGCCAGCAGTACAAGGACAGGGACCTCCTACGAGCAGTACTTC

V gene: TRBV5-4
J gene: TRBJ2-7
D gene: TRBD2
clone size: -
CDR3 protein: CASSLGLAGSYEQYF
CDR3 DNA: TGTGCCAGCAGCTTGGGACTAGCGGGAAGCTACGAGCAGTACTTC

V gene: TRBV3-1/TRBV3-2
J gene: TRBJ1-4
D gene: TRBD1
clone size: -
CDR3 protein: CASSLDRVEWINEKLFF
CDR3 DNA: TGTGCCAGCAGCCTCGACAGGGTGGAGTGGATTAATGAAAAACTGTTTTTT

V gene: TRBV20-1
J gene: TRBJ2-1
D gene: TRBD1
clone size: -
CDR3 protein: CSASGTGVYYNEQFF
CDR3 DNA: TGCAGTGCCAGTGGTACAGGGGTCTACTACAATGAGCAGTTCTTC

V gene: TRBV6-6
J gene: TRBJ1-6
D gene: TRBD1
clone size: -
CDR3 protein: CASSRDRNNLQANSPLHF
CDR3 DNA: TGTGCCAGCAGTCGGGACAGAAACAACCTACAAGCGAATTCACCCCTCCACTTT

V gene: TRBV9
J gene: TRBJ1-4
D gene: -
clone size: -
CDR3 protein: CASSSQGSTNEKLFF
CDR3 DNA: TGTGCCAGCAGCTCTCAGGGGTCAACTAATGAAAAACTGTTTTTT

V gene: TRBV19
J gene: TRBJ2-7
D gene: TRBD1
clone size: few
CDR3 protein: CASSSLTGDEQYF
CDR3 DNA: TGTGCCAGTAGTAGCCTGACAGGGGACGAGCAGTACTTC

V gene: TRBV6-5
J gene: TRBJ2-5
D gene: -
clone size: -
CDR3 protein: CASTPGQQETQYF
CDR3 DNA: TGTGCCAGCACTCCGGGACAACAAGAGACCCAGTACTTC

V gene: TRBV28
J gene: TRBJ2-5
D gene: TRBD1
clone size: -
CDR3 protein: CASTPTSGQDQETQYF
CDR3 DNA: TGTGCCAGCACCCCGACGAGCGGACAGGACCAAGAGACCCAGTACTTC

V gene: TRBV6-4
J gene: TRBJ1-2
D gene: TRBD1
clone size: once
CDR3 protein: CASSDSRTGAGYTF
CDR3 DNA: TGTGCCAGCAGTGACTCGAGGACAGGGGCTGGCTACACCTTC

V gene: TRBV7-9
J gene: TRBJ2-7
D gene: TRBD2
clone size: -
CDR3 protein: CASRGGTSSYEQYF
CDR3 DNA: TGTGCCAGCAGGGGCGGGACTAGCTCCTACGAGCAGTACTTC

V gene: TRBV5-8
J gene: TRBJ2-3
D gene: -
clone size: -
CDR3 protein: CASSLPEGLDTQYF
CDR3 DNA: TGTGCCAGCAGCTTGCCGGAGGGTCTTGATACGCAGTATTTT

V gene: TRBV7-2
J gene: TRBJ1-1
D gene: -
clone size: -
CDR3 protein: CASRQTPSMNTEAFF
CDR3 DNA: TGTGCCAGCAGACAAACCCCCTCCATGAACACTGAAGCTTTCTTT

V gene: TRBV30
J gene: TRBJ2-3
D gene: TRBD1
clone size: once
CDR3 protein: CAWSDRGKAFRDTQYF
CDR3 DNA: TGTGCCTGGAGTGACAGGGGAAAGGCTTTTCGGGATACGCAGTATTTT

V gene: TRBV18
J gene: TRBJ2-1
D gene: -
clone size: few
CDR3 protein: CASSLLQGYNEQFF
CDR3 DNA: TGTGCCAGCTCACTCCTACAGGGATACAATGAGCAGTTCTTC

V gene: TRBV29-1
J gene: TRBJ2-2
D gene: -
clone size: -
CDR3 protein: CSVPTTGDGELFF
CDR3 DNA: TGCAGCGTCCCCACGACGGGGGACGGGGAGCTGTTTTTT

V gene: TRBV7-8
J gene: TRBJ1-4
D gene: -
clone size: -
CDR3 protein: CASSYLNEKLLF
CDR3 DNA: TGTGCCAGCAGCTACCTTAATGAAAAACTGCTTTTT

V gene: TRBV28
J gene: TRBJ2-7
D gene: -
clone size: -
CDR3 protein: CASSFGLGEQYF
CDR3 DNA: TGTGCCAGCAGTTTCGGCCTAGGCGAGCAGTACTTC

V gene: TRBV6-5
J gene: TRBJ1-1
D gene: -
clone size: -
CDR3 protein: CASSYTGNTEAFF
CDR3 DNA: TGTGCCAGCAGTTATACGGGGAACACTGAAGCTTTCTTT

V gene: TRBV4-2
J gene: TRBJ2-1
D gene: -
clone size: -
CDR3 protein: CASSQEGDTLYNEQFF
CDR3 DNA: TGTGCCAGCAGCCAAGAGGGAGACACACTCTACAATGAGCAGTTCTTC

V gene: TRBV14
J gene: TRBJ1-4
D gene: -
clone size: -
CDR3 protein: CASSRQTATNEKLFF
CDR3 DNA: TGTGCCAGCAGCCGACAGACAGCAACTAATGAAAAACTGTTTTTT

V gene: TRBV9
J gene: TRBJ2-3
D gene: -
clone size: -
CDR3 protein: CASSVAAGASTDTQYF
CDR3 DNA: TGTGCCAGCAGCGTAGCCGCCGGAGCTAGCACAGATACGCAGTATTTT

V gene: TRBV2
J gene: TRBJ1-1
D gene: -
clone size: -
CDR3 protein: CASPERSNTEAFF
CDR3 DNA: TGTGCCAGCCCCGAGCGTAGTAACACTGAAGCTTTCTTT

V gene: TRBV15
J gene: TRBJ2-7
D gene: TRBD2
clone size: -
CDR3 protein: CATSYGTSGTYEQYF
CDR3 DNA: TGTGCCACCTCCTATGGGACTAGCGGGACCTACGAGCAGTACTTC

V gene: TRBV7-9
J gene: TRBJ1-2
D gene: -
clone size: -
CDR3 protein: CASSSSDSQENYGYTF
CDR3 DNA: TGTGCCAGCAGCTCTTCGGACAGCCAAGAGAACTATGGCTACACCTTC

V gene: TRBV28
J gene: TRBJ1-5
D gene: -
clone size: once
CDR3 protein: CASSQRGNQPQHF
CDR3 DNA: TGTGCCAGCAGCCAAAGGGGTAATCAGCCCCAGCATTTT

V gene: TRBV27
J gene: TRBJ2-1
D gene: -
clone size: -
CDR3 protein: CASTSSNEQFF
CDR3 DNA: TGTGCCAGCACTAGTAGCAATGAGCAGTTCTTC

V gene: TRBV16
J gene: TRBJ2-5
D gene: TRBD1
clone size: -
CDR3 protein: CASTRDSQETQYF
CDR3 DNA: TGTGCCAGTACCCGGGACAGTCAAGAGACCCAGTACTTC

V gene: TRBV9
J gene: TRBJ1-1
D gene: -
clone size: -
CDR3 protein: CASSQDSGDEAFF
CDR3 DNA: TGTGCCAGCAGCCAGGACTCGGGGGATGAAGCTTTCTTT

V gene: TRBV19
J gene: TRBJ1-4
D gene: -
clone size: -
CDR3 protein: CASSSTAALNEKLLF
CDR3 DNA: TGTGCCAGTAGTAGTACAGCTGCTCTTAATGAAAAACTGCTTTTT

V gene: TRBV4-3
J gene: TRBJ1-2
D gene: -
clone size: -
CDR3 protein: CASSPTFGGGYTF
CDR3 DNA: TGCGCCAGCAGCCCTACATTCGGGGGTGGCTACACCTTC

V gene: TRBV18
J gene: TRBJ1-5
D gene: -
clone size: -
CDR3 protein: CASSPGSFDQPQHF
CDR3 DNA: TGTGCCAGCTCACCCGGGAGTTTTGATCAGCCCCAGCATTTT